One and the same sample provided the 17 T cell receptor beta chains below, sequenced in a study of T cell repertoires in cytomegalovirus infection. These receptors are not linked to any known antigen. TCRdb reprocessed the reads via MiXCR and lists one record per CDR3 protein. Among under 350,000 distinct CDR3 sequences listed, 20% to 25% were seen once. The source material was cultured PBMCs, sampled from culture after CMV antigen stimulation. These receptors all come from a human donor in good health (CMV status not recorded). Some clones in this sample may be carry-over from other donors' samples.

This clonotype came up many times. The CDR3: CASSEQTGSNQPQHF. CDR3 in DNA: TGTGCCAGCAGCGAGCAGACGGGCTCCAATCAGCCCCAGCATTTT. The chain uses TRBV7-2 and TRBJ1-5, with D unclear. The V end lost 5 bases, the J end lost 3 bases, and 14 bases lay between the germline ends. The length of the CDR3 is 15 residues. Germline assignment: CDR1 SGHTA and CDR2 FQGNSA.

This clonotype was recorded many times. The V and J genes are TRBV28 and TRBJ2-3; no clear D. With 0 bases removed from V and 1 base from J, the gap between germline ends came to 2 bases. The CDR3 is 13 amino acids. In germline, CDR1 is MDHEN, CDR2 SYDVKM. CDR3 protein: CASSLWGTDTQYF. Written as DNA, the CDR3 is TGTGCCAGCAGTTTATGGGGCACAGATACGCAGTATTTT.

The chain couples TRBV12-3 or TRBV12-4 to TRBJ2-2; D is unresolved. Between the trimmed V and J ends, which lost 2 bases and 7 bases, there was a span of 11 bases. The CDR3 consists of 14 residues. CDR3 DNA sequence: TGTGCCAGCAGTTTAACCCAACCCGGCGGGGAGCTGTTTTTT. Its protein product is CASSLTQPGGELFF.

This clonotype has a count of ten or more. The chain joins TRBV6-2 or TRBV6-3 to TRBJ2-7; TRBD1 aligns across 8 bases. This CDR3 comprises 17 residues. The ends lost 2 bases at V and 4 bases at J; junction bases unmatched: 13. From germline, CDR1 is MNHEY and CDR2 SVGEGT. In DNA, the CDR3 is TGTGCCAGCAGTTACCGTACACAGGGGGAAACCACTTACGAGCAGTACTTC. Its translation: CASSYRTQGETTYEQYF.

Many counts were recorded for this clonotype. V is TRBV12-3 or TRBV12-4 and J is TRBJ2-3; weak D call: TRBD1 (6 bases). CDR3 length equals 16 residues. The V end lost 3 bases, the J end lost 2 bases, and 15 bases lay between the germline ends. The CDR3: CASSFRTVGNTDTQYF. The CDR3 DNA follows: TGTGCCAGCAGTTTCCGGACAGTGGGTAACACAGATACGCAGTATTTT.

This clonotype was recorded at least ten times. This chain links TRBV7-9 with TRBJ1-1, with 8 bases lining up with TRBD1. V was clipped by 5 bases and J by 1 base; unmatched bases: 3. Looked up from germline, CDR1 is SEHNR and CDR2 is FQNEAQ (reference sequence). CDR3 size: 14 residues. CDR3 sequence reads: CASSRGQENTEAFF. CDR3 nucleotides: TGTGCCAGCAGCCGGGGACAGGAGAACACTGAAGCTTTCTTT.

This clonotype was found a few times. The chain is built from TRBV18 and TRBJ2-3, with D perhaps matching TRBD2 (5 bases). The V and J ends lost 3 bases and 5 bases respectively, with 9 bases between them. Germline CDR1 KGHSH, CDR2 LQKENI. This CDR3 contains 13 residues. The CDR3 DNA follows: TGTGCCAGCTCACCCTTGGGAGAAGATACGCAGTATTTT. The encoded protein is CASSPLGEDTQYF. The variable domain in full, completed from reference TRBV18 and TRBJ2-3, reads NAGVMQNPRHLVRRRGQEARLRCSPMKGHSHVYWYRQLPEEGLKFMVYLQKENIIDESGMPKERFSAEFPKEGPSILRIQQVVRGDSAAYFCASSPLGEDTQYFGPGTRLTVL.

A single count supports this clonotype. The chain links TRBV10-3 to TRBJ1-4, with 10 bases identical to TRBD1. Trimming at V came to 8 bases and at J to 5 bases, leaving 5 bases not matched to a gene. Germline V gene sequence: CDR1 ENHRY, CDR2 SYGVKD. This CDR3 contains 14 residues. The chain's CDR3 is CAIPQGQGNEKLFF. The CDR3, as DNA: TGTGCCATCCCTCAGGGACAGGGGAATGAAAAACTGTTTTTT.

CDR3 sequence: CATSDANSAAQHF. The CDR3 nucleotides read TGTGCCACCAGTGACGCTAATAGCGCGGCCCAGCATTTT. The chain couples TRBV24-1 to TRBJ1-5; D remains ambiguous. Germline CDR1 reads KGHDR; CDR2 reads SFDVKD. The CDR3 loop spans 13 amino acids. V was trimmed by 4 bases and J by 11 bases, leaving 14 bases between them.

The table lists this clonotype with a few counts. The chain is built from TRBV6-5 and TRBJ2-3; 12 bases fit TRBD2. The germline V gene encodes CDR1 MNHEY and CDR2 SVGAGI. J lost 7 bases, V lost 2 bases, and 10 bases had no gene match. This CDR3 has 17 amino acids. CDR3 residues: CASSYASSTSGRYTQYF. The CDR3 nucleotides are TGTGCCAGCAGTTACGCTTCATCTACTAGCGGGAGGTATACGCAGTATTTT.

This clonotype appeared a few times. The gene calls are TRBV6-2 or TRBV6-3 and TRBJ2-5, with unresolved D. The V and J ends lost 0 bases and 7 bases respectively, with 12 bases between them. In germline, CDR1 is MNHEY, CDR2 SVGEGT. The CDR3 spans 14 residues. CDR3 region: CASSYSNERGTQYF. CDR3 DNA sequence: TGTGCCAGCAGTTACTCTAATGAAAGAGGGACCCAGTACTTC.

The CDR3 here is CASSEGLAPNTGELFF. The CDR3 coding sequence is TGCGCCAGCAGCGAGGGACTAGCGCCAAACACCGGGGAGCTGTTTTTT. The chain employs TRBV4-3 and TRBJ2-2; TRBD2 matches 10 bases. This CDR3 has 16 amino acids. The V and J ends lost 5 bases and 2 bases, in that order; junction bases with no gene match: 5. The germline V gene has CDR1 LGHNA and CDR2 YSLEER.

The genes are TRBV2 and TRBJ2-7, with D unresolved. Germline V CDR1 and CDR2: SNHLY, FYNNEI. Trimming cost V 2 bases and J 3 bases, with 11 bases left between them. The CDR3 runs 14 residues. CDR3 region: CASSELGFGYEQYV. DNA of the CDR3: TGTGCCAGCAGTGAATTAGGATTCGGCTACGAGCAGTACGTC.

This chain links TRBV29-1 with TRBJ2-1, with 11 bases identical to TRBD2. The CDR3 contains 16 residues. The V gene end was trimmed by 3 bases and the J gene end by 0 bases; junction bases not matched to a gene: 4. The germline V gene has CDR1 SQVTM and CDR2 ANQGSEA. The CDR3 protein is CSVDRGTSGSYNEQFF. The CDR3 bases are TGCAGCGTTGACCGCGGGACTAGCGGCTCCTACAATGAGCAGTTCTTC.

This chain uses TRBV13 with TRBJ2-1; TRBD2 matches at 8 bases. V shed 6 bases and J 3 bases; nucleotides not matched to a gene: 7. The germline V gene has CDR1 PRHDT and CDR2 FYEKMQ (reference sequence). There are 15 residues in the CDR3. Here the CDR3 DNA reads TGTGCCAGCAGACAAGCGGGAGTGGACTACAATGAGCAGTTCTTC. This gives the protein CASRQAGVDYNEQFF.

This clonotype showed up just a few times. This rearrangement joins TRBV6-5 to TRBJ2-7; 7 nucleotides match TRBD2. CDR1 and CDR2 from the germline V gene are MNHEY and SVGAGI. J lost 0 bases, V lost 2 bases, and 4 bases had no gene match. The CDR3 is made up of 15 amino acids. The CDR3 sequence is CASSYGRGSSYEQYF. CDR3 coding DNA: TGTGCCAGCAGTTACGGGCGGGGGTCCTCCTACGAGCAGTACTTC.

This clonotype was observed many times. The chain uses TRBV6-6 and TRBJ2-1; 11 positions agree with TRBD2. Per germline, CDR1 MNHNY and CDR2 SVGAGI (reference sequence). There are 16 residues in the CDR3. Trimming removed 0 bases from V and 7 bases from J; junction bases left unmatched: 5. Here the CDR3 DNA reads TGTGCCAGCAGTTACTCGATCGGGACTAGCGGAAATGAGCAGTTCTTC. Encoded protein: CASSYSIGTSGNEQFF.